This record concerns one T cell receptor beta chain sequence. The data were taken from a study of shared clonotypes between healthy human individuals. Here immunoSEQ multiplex PCR was the method, and the copy in TCRdb shows in-frame clones only, minus some. The data hold about half a million clones, with 81% observed a single time. The V end lost 3 bases, the J end lost 4 bases, and 10 bases lay between the germline ends. The CDR3 totals 14 residues. Germline-derived CDR1 and CDR2 are SGHDT and YYEEEE. The specimen was PBMCs. The source of this sequence is a woman aged 40 to 49 in good health. Some clones in this sample may be carry-over from other donors' samples. The rearrangement joins TRBV5-6 to TRBJ1-4, with D unresolved. The CDR3 DNA sequence: TGTGCCAGCAGCTCCGGACGGGGTAATGAAAAACTGTTTTTT. Translating it yields CASSSGRGNEKLFF. The variable domain in full, with the rest retrieved from reference TRBV5-6 and TRBJ1-4, is DAGVTQSPTHLIKTRGQQVTLRCSPKSGHDTVSWYQQALGQGPQFIFQYYEEEERQRGNFPDRFSGHQFPNYSSELNVNALLLGDSALYLCASSSGRGNEKLFFGSGTQLSVL.